The rows below give T cell receptor beta chains drawn from one sample of a study of T cell repertoires in cytomegalovirus infection. These receptors have no identified antigens. TCRdb recomputed calls from the reads with MiXCR, one row per CDR3 protein. The table shows over 100,000 distinct CDR3 sequences, with around 31% occurring only once. The sample in question was CD8+ T cells from cultured PBMCs, obtained from culture after CMV antigen stimulation. These receptors all stem from a human donor in good health (CMV status not recorded). Some clones in this sample may be carry-over from other donors' samples. CDR3s include the opening cysteine and the closing phenylalanine or tryptophan. The D gene is left open where the match is weak. Expanded clones are given a class, and other clones once, few, many or no size at all.

TRBD2	15	TRBJ2-7	TRBV2	few	TGTGCCAGCAGTGAGGTAGCGGGGGGTTCCTACGAGCAGTACTTC	CASSEVAGGSYEQYF
TRBD1	13	TRBJ2-7	TRBV19	many	TGTGCCAGTAGTATCGCCGGGACAGACCAGCAGTACTTC	CASSIAGTDQQYF
.	14	TRBJ1-4	TRBV27	many	TGTGCCAGCAGTTTAGATAGGGCTGGGGAAAAACTGTTTTTT	CASSLDRAGEKLFF
.	12	TRBJ2-3	TRBV12-3/TRBV12-4	.	TGTGCCAGCAGTTTACTTTGGGATACGCAGTATTTT	CASSLLWDTQYF
TRBD2	13	TRBJ2-3	TRBV12-3/TRBV12-4	.	TGTGCCAGCAGTTCCGCGGGGGGGAGCACGCAGTATTTT	CASSSAGGSTQYF
.	13	TRBJ2-2	TRBV4-1	.	TGCGCCAGCAGCCAAGGATTGGCCGGGGAGCTGTTTTTT	CASSQGLAGELFF
.	17	TRBJ1-2	TRBV6-1	few	TGTGCCAGCAACCCCAGGGCAGGGGAGACGGAATTCTATGGCTACACCTTC	CASNPRAGETEFYGYTF
.	16	TRBJ2-7	TRBV4-2	many	TGTGCCAGCAGCCAGGAACAGGTGAACCCCTCCTACGAGCAGTACTTC	CASSQEQVNPSYEQYF
TRBD2	14	TRBJ2-3	TRBV12-3/TRBV12-4	.	TGTGCCAGCGTTAGCGGGCTACGCACAGATACGCAGTATTTT	CASVSGLRTDTQYF
.	14	TRBJ1-1	TRBV12-3/TRBV12-4	many	TGTGCCAGCAGTCTGGGGGCGGCCAGCGCTGAAGCTTTCTTT	CASSLGAASAEAFF
.	16	TRBJ1-1	TRBV25-1	few	TGTGCCAGCAGTGAATATGGGGGGGGGAAGAGGACTGAAGCTTTCTTT	CASSEYGGGKRTEAFF
TRBD2	14	TRBJ2-2	TRBV10-3	few	TGTGCCACCTTGGGACTAGCGGAAACCGGGGAGCTGTTTTTT	CATLGLAETGELFF
.	15	TRBJ1-2	TRBV28	many	TGTGCCAGCAGTTTACGGGGAAGAACATACTATGGCTACACCTTC	CASSLRGRTYYGYTF
.	14	TRBJ2-3	TRBV20-1	few	TGCAGTGCCCCGTTGTACGGGTACACAGATACGCAGTATTTT	CSAPLYGYTDTQYF
.	14	TRBJ1-6	TRBV7-2	many	TGTGCCAGCAGCTTCGGCGGGGAAAATTCACCCCTCCACTTT	CASSFGGENSPLHF
TRBD1	15	TRBJ2-7	TRBV7-6	many	TGTGCCAGCAGCTTAGGGTGGACAGGTTCTAACGAGCAGTACTTC	CASSLGWTGSNEQYF
TRBD1	14	TRBJ2-3	TRBV6-6	few	TGTGCCAGCCAACCAGGGGGCGCGGGGGATACGCAGTATTTT	CASQPGGAGDTQYF
TRBD1	14	TRBJ2-7	TRBV24-1	.	TGTGCCACCAGTGATAGGACAGGACCCTACGAGCAGTACTTC	CATSDRTGPYEQYF
.	16	TRBJ2-1	TRBV5-5	.	TGTGCCAGCAGCCCGCCGGGGGGGGACAGGCGGGGTGAGCAGTTCTTC	CASSPPGGDRRGEQFF
TRBD1	14	TRBJ2-1	TRBV19	.	TGTGCCAGTAGTGGGTGGGACAGTTACAATGAGCAGTTCTTC	CASSGWDSYNEQFF
.	13	TRBJ2-1	TRBV7-8	.	TGTGCCAGCAGCTTAGCGGGACTCAATGAGCAGTTCTTC	CASSLAGLNEQFF
TRBD2	16	TRBJ2-3	TRBV12-3/TRBV12-4	once	TGTGCCAGCAGTAAAGCAGGCGGGGGACTCACAGATACGCAGTATTTT	CASSKAGGGLTDTQYF
TRBD2	19	TRBJ2-3	TRBV27	few	TGTGCCAGCAGTTTAGCCGGGACTAGCGGTGACCTCAGCACAGATACGCAGTATTTT	CASSLAGTSGDLSTDTQYF